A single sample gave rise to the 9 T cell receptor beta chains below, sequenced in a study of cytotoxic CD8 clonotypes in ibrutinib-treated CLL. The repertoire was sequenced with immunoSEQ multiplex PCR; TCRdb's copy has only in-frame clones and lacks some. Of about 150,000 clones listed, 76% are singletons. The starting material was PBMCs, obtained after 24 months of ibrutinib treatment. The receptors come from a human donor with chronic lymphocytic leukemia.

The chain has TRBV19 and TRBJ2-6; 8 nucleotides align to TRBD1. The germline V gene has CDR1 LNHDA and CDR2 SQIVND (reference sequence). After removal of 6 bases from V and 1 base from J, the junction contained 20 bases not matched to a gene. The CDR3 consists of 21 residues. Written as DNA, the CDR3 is TGTGCCAGTAGCCCCCGGGGGCAGGGGGCGGTCGTTTTGTCTGGGGCCAACGTCCTGACTTTC. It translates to CASSPRGQGAVVLSGANVLTF.

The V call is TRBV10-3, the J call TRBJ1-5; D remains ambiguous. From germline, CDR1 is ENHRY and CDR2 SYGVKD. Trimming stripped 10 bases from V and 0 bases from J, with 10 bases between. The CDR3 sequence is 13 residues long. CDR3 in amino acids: CATRRDSNQPQHF. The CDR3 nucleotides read TGTGCCACCCGACGGGATAGCAATCAGCCCCAGCATTTT.

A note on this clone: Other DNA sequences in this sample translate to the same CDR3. CDR3 DNA sequence: TGTGCCAGCAGCGTAGCCCCGACAGATACGCAGTATTTT. Encoded protein: CASSVAPTDTQYF. The chain uses TRBV9 and TRBJ2-3; D not certain. This CDR3 has 13 residues. Germline CDR1 and CDR2: SGDLS and YYNGEE. The V end was cut by 0 bases, the J end by 3 bases, with 5 bases between.

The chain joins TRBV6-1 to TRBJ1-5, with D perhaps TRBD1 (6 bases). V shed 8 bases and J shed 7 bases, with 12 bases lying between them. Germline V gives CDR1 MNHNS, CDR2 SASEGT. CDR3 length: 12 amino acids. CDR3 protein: CASGGTTQPQHF. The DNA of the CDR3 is TGTGCCAGCGGGGGGACAACCCAGCCCCAGCATTTT.

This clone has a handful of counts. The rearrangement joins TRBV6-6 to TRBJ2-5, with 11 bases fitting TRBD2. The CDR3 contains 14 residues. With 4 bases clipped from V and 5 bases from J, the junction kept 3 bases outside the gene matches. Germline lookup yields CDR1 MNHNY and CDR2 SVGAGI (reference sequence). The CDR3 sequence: CASSWASGRETQYF. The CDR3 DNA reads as TGTGCCAGCAGTTGGGCTAGCGGGAGGGAGACCCAGTACTTC.

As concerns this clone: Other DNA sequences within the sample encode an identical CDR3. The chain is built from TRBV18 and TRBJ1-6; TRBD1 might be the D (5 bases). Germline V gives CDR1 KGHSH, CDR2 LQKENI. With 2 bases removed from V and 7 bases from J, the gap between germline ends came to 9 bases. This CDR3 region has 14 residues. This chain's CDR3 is CASSPGGGNSPLHF. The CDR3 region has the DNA TGTGCCAGCTCACCAGGGGGTGGCAATTCACCCCTCCACTTT.

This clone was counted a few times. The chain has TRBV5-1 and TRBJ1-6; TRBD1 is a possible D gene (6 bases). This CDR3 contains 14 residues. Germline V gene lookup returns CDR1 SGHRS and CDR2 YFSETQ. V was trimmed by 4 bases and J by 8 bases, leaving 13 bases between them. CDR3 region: CASSGPGDDSPLHF. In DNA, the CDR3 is TGCGCCAGCAGCGGGCCAGGGGATGATTCACCCCTCCACTTT.

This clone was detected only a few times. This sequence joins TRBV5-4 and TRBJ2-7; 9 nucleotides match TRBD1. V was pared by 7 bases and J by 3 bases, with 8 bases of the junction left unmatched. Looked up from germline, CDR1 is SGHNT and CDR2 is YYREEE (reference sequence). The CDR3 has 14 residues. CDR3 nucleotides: TGTGCCAGCGGCACCGGGACAGGGCACTACGAGCAGTACTTC. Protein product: CASGTGTGHYEQYF.

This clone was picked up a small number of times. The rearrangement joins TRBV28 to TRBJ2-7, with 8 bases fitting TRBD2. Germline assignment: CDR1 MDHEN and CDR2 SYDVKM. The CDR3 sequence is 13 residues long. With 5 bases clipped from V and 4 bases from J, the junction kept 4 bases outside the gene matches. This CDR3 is CASSRGGRYEQYF. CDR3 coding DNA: TGTGCCAGCAGTCGGGGGGGCAGGTACGAGCAGTACTTC.